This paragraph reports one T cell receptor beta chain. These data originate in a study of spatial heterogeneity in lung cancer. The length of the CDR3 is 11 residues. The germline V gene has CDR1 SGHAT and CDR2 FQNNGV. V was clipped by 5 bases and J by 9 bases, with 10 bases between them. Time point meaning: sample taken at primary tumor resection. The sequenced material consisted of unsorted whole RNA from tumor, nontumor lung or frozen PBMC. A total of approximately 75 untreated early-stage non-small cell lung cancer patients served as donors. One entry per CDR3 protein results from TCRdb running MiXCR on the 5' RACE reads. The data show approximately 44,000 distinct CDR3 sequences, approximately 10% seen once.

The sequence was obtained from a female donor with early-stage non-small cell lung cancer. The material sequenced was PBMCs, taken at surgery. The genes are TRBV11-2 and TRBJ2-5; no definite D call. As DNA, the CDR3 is TGTGCCAGCAGCCCAATTGGGGCCCAGTACTTC. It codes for CASSPIGAQYF.